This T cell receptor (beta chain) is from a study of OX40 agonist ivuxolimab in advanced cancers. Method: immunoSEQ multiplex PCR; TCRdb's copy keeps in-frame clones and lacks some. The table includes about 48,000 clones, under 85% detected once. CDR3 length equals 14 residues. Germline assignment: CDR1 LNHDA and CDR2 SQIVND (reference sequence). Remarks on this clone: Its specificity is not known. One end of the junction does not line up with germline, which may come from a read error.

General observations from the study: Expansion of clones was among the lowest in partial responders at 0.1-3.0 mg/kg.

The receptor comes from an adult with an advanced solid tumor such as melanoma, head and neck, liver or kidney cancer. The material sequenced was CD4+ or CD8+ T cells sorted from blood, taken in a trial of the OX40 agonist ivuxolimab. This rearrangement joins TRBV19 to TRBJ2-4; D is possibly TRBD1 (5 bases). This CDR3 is CATSSQVSSDIQYF. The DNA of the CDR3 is TGTGCCACTAGTTCACAGGTCTCCTCTGACATTCAGTACTTC.